Each of the 25 T cell receptor beta chains below was sequenced from the same sample in a study of T cell repertoires in cytomegalovirus infection. These TCRs are of unknown antigen specificity. TCRdb passed the reads through MiXCR, listing each CDR3 protein once. The profile shows about 920,000 distinct CDR3 sequences, around 32% of them singletons. The sample in question was cultured CD8+ T cells from PBMCs, obtained from culture after CMV antigen stimulation. Receptors originate from a human donor in good health (CMV status not recorded). Some clones in this sample may be carry-over from other donors' samples.

Comments on this clonotype: This clone may be a read error of a much larger clone one base away. The CDR3 bases are TGTGCCGGCAGTTTCCCCCCGGGGGGCGACCTCTACGAGCAGTACTTC. Residues: CAGSFPPGGDLYEQYF. The chain employs TRBV6-1 and TRBJ2-7, with D possibly TRBD2 on 7 matching bases. The germline CDR1 and CDR2 sequences are MNHNS and SASEGT. This CDR3 comprises 16 residues.

The V call is TRBV4-2, the J call TRBJ1-6; 7 nucleotides align to TRBD1. The V gene's germline CDR1 is LGHNA and CDR2 YNFKEQ. The V gene end was trimmed by 2 bases and the J gene end by 8 bases; junction bases not matched to a gene: 9. The CDR3 totals 16 residues. The CDR3 reads CASSQLDREWDSPLHF. In nucleotides, the CDR3 is TGTGCCAGCAGCCAACTAGACAGGGAATGGGATTCACCCCTCCACTTT.

The rearrangement uses TRBV28 and TRBJ2-2; D might be TRBD1 (6 bases). Trimming removed 3 bases from V and 7 bases from J, with 12 bases in between. The V gene's germline CDR1 is MDHEN and CDR2 SYDVKM. The CDR3 has 14 amino acids. The CDR3 DNA reads as TGTGCCAGCAGTTTTACAGGGATTGGCGGGGAGCTGTTTTTT. It is translated as CASSFTGIGGELFF.

This clonotype appeared once. The DNA of the CDR3 is TGCAGTGCTTCTTCAAGTACCTACGAGCAGTACTTC. It encodes CSASSSTYEQYF. The chain is built from TRBV20-1 and TRBJ2-7; D unresolved. Trimming removed 5 bases from V and 2 bases from J, with 10 bases in between. From germline, CDR1 is DFQATT and CDR2 SNEGSKA (reference sequence). There are 12 residues in the CDR3.

Details on this clonotype: One end of the junction fails to match germline, which may point to a read error. This chain uses TRBV5-1 with TRBJ2-5; weak D call: TRBD2 (6 bases). Germline-derived CDR1 and CDR2 are SGHRS and YFSETQ. CDR3 length equals 16 residues. The CDR3 is CVSSPVVWDLQETQYF. Here the CDR3 DNA reads TGCGTCAGCAGTCCCGTAGTATGGGACTTACAAGAGACCCAGTACTTC.

This clonotype is a singleton in its sample. This chain uses TRBV4-1 with TRBJ2-7; 13 positions match TRBD2. The CDR3 length is 16 residues. V lost 0 bases to trimming and J lost 3 bases; unmatched junction nucleotides: 2. In germline, CDR1 is MGHRA, CDR2 YSYEKL. CDR3 bases: TGCGCCAGCAGCCAAGAGGGACTAGCGGGGAACTACGAGCAGTACTTC. Translated: CASSQEGLAGNYEQYF.

Many counts were recorded for this clonotype. The rearrangement links TRBV3-1 to TRBJ2-5; maybe TRBD2 (5 bases). The germline CDR1 and CDR2 sequences are LGHDT and YNNKEL (reference sequence). This CDR3 region has 15 residues. Deletions cut 7 bases from V and 3 bases from J, with 18 bases between. CDR3 in DNA: TGTGCCAGCATGGGTCTAGGAGGTTGGGAAGAGACCCAGTACTTC. Its protein is CASMGLGGWEETQYF.

This clonotype was seen a few times. The J gene is TRBJ2-7, the V gene TRBV20-1, with D possibly TRBD2 on 5 matching bases. The CDR3 length is 12 residues. Trimming stripped 6 bases from V and 2 bases from J, with 11 bases between. Per germline, CDR1 DFQATT and CDR2 SNEGSKA (reference sequence). The CDR3 here is CSAQAGTYEQYF. CDR3 sequence (DNA): TGCAGTGCGCAAGCCGGGACCTACGAGCAGTACTTC.

The rearrangement uses TRBV7-9 and TRBJ2-7, with TRBD1 matching over 7 bases. Germline assignment: CDR1 SEHNR and CDR2 FQNEAQ (reference sequence). The V and J ends lost 5 bases and 3 bases, in that order; junction bases with no gene match: 13. The length of the CDR3 is 16 residues. The CDR3, as DNA: TGTGCCAGCAGCCGAATATTGACAGGGAGATTCTACGAGCAGTACGTC. Translating gives CASSRILTGRFYEQYV.

This clonotype was observed a few times. Sequence at one end of the junction differs from germline and may be a read error. The V call is TRBV27, the J call TRBJ2-5; the D call may be TRBD1 or TRBD2 (5 bases each). Germline V gene lookup returns CDR1 MNHEY and CDR2 SMNVEV (reference sequence). The CDR3 covers 15 residues. CDR3 residues: CASSPGTLGREAQYF. CDR3 coding DNA: TGTGCCAGCAGTCCGGGGACGTTAGGGAGAGAGGCCCAGTACTTC.

V and J are TRBV6-5 and TRBJ2-5; D gene unclear. The V gene's germline CDR1 is MNHEY and CDR2 SVGAGI. The CDR3 runs 15 residues. Trimming stripped 0 bases from V and 5 bases from J, with 13 bases between. The CDR3 DNA reads as TGTGCCAGCAGTTACTCTTTGCCACTCTTGGAGACCCAGTACTTC. It codes for CASSYSLPLLETQYF.

Ten or more counts support this clonotype. The rearrangement joins TRBV7-2 to TRBJ1-5; D uncertain. CDR3 length: 16 residues. Trimming removed 2 bases at V and 0 bases at J, with 11 bases between. Germline lookup yields CDR1 SGHTA and CDR2 FQGNSA. The CDR3 region is CASSLQSYDSNQPQHF. In DNA, the CDR3 is TGTGCCAGCAGCTTACAGAGTTATGATAGCAATCAGCCCCAGCATTTT.

Comments on this clonotype: A much larger clone lies a single base off, so this may be a read error. The chain has TRBV7-2 and TRBJ1-1; 8 nucleotides line up with TRBD1. Germline CDR1 is SGHTA and CDR2 is FQGNSA. The CDR3 runs 15 residues. CDR3 loop: CANSLTGVRNTEAFF. The DNA of the CDR3 is TGTGCCAACAGCTTGACAGGGGTTAGGAACACTGAAGCTTTCTTT.

This clonotype was counted only a few times. This chain links TRBV7-4 with TRBJ2-7; the D gene is possibly TRBD1 (6 bases). CDR1 is SGHVT, CDR2 SQSDAQ, per germline. This CDR3 has 16 amino acids. The V and J ends lost 5 bases and 0 bases respectively, with 17 bases between them. CDR3 bases: TGTGCCAGCAGCCCCCGAGGGGACACCATCTCCTACGAGCAGTACGTC. It codes for CASSPRGDTISYEQYV.

The sample holds a few counts of this clonotype. The rearrangement uses TRBV7-2 and TRBJ2-1, with 7 bases aligning to TRBD2. V gave up 6 bases and J gave up 7 bases; unmatched junction bases: 6. This CDR3 comprises 13 residues. Germline V lookup: CDR1 SGHTA, CDR2 FQGNSA. CDR3 region: CASSVAGGNEQFF. The CDR3 nucleotides are TGTGCCAGCAGTGTGGCCGGGGGGAATGAGCAGTTCTTC.

There are a few counts of this clonotype. The gene calls are TRBV6-6 and TRBJ2-7, with 7 bases matching TRBD2. After removal of 4 bases from V and 3 bases from J, the junction contained 6 bases not matched to a gene. The CDR3 loop spans 14 amino acids. Germline V gene lookup returns CDR1 MNHNY and CDR2 SVGAGI (reference sequence). The CDR3 spells CASSSAGGFYEQYV. CDR3 coding DNA: TGTGCCAGCAGTTCTGCCGGGGGGTTCTACGAGCAGTACGTC.

This chain joins TRBV6-6 and TRBJ2-7, with TRBD1 matching over 11 bases. Germline V gene sequence: CDR1 MNHNY, CDR2 SVGAGI (reference sequence). The CDR3 loop spans 15 amino acids. The ends lost 3 bases at V and 2 bases at J; junction bases unmatched: 3. Written as DNA, the CDR3 is TGTGCCAGCAGTTATTCGGGACAGGGGGCCTACGAGCAGTACGTC. It yields the protein CASSYSGQGAYEQYV.

This clonotype was counted between two and nine times. V usage is TRBV7-6 and J usage is TRBJ1-2, with D perhaps matching TRBD1 (5 bases). V gave up 5 bases and J gave up 4 bases, with 23 bases separating them. This CDR3 is built from 17 residues. In germline, CDR1 is SGHVS, CDR2 FNYEAQ. CDR3 DNA: TGTGCCAGCAGCCTCAATGAGAGACCGGGACCCAGCTATGGCTACACCTTC. Protein product: CASSLNERPGPSYGYTF.

This clonotype was seen just once. The rearrangement uses TRBV5-4 and TRBJ2-2; 10 bases line up with TRBD2. CDR1 SGHNT and CDR2 YYREEE come from the germline V gene (reference sequence). The CDR3 is made up of 17 amino acids. With V trimmed by 4 bases and J by 5 bases, 11 bases remained unmatched. The CDR3 bases are TGTGCCAGCAGCCCTAGCGGGGGATACGAGTGGACCGGGGAGCTGTTTTTT. This gives the protein CASSPSGGYEWTGELFF.

The V call is TRBV6-5, the J call TRBJ1-2; unclear D gene. V gave up 0 bases and J gave up 3 bases, with 14 bases separating them. Germline CDR1 MNHEY, CDR2 SVGAGI. CDR3 size: 16 residues. The CDR3 DNA follows: TGTGCCAGCAGTTACTCGATGCGCAGCAGAGACTATGGCTACACCTTC. Translation gives CASSYSMRSRDYGYTF.

The sample holds many counts of this clonotype. The V call is TRBV7-8, the J call TRBJ2-7; no clear D gene. CDR1 and CDR2 (germline): SGHVS, FQNEAQ. The CDR3 totals 14 residues. The ends were cut back, 1 base at V and 7 bases at J, with 14 bases in the middle. The CDR3 DNA is TGTGCCAGCAGCTTAGGAACCATCCTACGAGAGCAGTACTTC. Translating gives CASSLGTILREQYF.

V and J are TRBV19 and TRBJ1-4, with TRBD1 as a possible D gene (5 bases). Germline V CDR1 and CDR2: LNHDA, SQIVND (reference sequence). This CDR3 region has 15 residues. V lost 5 bases and J lost 0, with 10 bases in between. CDR3 nucleotides: TGTGCCAGTAGTTCGGCGGGGGCAACTAATGAAAAACTGTTTTTT. It yields the protein CASSSAGATNEKLFF.

This clonotype was seen a handful of times. The rearrangement uses TRBV6-5 and TRBJ2-1, with D unresolved. V gave up 2 bases and J gave up 3 bases, with 8 bases separating them. The CDR3 is 14 residues long. The germline gives CDR1 MNHEY, CDR2 SVGAGI. The CDR3 is CASSYGPNYNEQFF. CDR3 coding DNA: TGTGCCAGCAGTTACGGGCCTAACTACAATGAGCAGTTCTTC.

The chain employs TRBV5-6 and TRBJ1-5; D unresolved. V was shortened by 3 bases and J by 2 bases, with 12 bases between the two germline ends. Germline lookup yields CDR1 SGHDT and CDR2 YYEEEE. The length of the CDR3 is 15 residues. CDR3 nucleotides: TGTGCCAGCAGCTCTTACTACGGGGGCAATCAGCCCCAGCATTTT. Its translation: CASSSYYGGNQPQHF.

This clonotype was seen only a few times. The V call is TRBV19, the J call TRBJ1-5; D gene unclear. Trimming took 3 bases from V and 3 from J, leaving 9 bases between them. The germline V gene encodes CDR1 LNHDA and CDR2 SQIVND (reference sequence). The CDR3 runs 14 residues. CDR3 nucleotides: TGTGCCAGTAGTATGAGCAGGTCCAATCAGCCCCAGCATTTT. Protein sequence: CASSMSRSNQPQHF.